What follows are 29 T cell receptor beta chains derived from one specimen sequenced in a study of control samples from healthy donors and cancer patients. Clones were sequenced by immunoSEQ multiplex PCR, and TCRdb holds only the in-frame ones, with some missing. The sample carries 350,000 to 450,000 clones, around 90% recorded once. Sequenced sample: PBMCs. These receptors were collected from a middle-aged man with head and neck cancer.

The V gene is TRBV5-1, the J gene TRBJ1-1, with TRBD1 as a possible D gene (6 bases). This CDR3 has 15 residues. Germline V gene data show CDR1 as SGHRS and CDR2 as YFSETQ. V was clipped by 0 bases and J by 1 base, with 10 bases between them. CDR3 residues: CASSLVPQGNTEAFF. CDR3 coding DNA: TGCGCCAGCAGCTTGGTTCCACAGGGGAACACTGAAGCTTTCTTT.

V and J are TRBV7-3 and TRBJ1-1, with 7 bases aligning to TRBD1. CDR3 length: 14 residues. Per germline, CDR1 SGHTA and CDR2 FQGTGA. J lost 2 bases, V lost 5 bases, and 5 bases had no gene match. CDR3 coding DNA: TGTGCCAGCAGCCCCAGGGACAGAAACACTGAAGCTTTCTTT. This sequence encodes CASSPRDRNTEAFF.

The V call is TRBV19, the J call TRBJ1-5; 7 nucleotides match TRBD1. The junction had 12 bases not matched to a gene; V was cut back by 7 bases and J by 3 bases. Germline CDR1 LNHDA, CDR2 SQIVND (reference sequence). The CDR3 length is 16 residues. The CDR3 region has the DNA TGTGCCAGTAAATGGCGGCAAACAGGGGTCAATCAGCCCCAGCATTTT. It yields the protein CASKWRQTGVNQPQHF.

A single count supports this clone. CDR3 loop: CASSLSGRGSYEQYF. The CDR3 DNA reads as TGTGCCAGCAGCTTATCTGGCAGGGGCTCCTACGAGCAGTACTTC. V and J are TRBV7-9 and TRBJ2-7; D is possibly TRBD1 (6 bases). Germline loops: CDR1 SEHNR, CDR2 FQNEAQ (reference sequence). This CDR3 is 15 amino acids long. V was shortened by 2 bases and J by 0 bases, with 11 bases between the two germline ends.

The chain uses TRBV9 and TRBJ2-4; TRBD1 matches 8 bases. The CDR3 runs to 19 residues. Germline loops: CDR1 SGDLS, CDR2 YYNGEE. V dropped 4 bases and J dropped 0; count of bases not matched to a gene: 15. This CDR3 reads CASSKETGDVLQAKNIQYF. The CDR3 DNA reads TGTGCCAGCAGCAAGGAGACAGGGGACGTCCTCCAAGCCAAAAACATTCAGTACTTC.

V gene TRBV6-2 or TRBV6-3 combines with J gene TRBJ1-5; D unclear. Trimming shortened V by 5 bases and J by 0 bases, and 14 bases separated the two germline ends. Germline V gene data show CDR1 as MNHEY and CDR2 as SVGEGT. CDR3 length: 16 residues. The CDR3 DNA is TGTGCCAGCAGTACTCGGCGGGCGGGTAGCAATCAGCCCCAGCATTTT. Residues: CASSTRRAGSNQPQHF.

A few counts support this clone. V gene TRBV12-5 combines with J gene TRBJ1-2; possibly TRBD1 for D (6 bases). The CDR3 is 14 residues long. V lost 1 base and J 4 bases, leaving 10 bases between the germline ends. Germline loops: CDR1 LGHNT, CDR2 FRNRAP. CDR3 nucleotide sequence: TGTGCTAGTGGTTTGGACAGGGATCTCTATGGCTACACCTTC. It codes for CASGLDRDLYGYTF.

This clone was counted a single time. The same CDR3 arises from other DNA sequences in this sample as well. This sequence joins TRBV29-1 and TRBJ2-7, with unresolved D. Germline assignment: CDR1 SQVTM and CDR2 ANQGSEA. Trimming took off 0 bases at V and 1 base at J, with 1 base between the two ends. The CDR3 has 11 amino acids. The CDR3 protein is CSVEDSYEQYF. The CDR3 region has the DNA TGCAGCGTTGAAGATTCCTACGAGCAGTACTTC.

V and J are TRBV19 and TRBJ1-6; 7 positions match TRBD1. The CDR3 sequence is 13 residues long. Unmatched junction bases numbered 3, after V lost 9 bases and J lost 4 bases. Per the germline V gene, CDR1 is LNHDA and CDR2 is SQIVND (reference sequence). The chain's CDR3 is CARWGQYNSPLHF. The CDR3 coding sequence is TGTGCCAGGTGGGGACAGTATAATTCACCCCTCCACTTT.

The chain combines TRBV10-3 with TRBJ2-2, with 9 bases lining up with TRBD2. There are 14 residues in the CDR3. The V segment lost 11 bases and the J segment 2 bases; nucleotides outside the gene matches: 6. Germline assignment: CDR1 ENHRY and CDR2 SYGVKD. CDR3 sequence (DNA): TGTGCCTCATCTAGCGGGGAAAACACCGGGGAGCTGTTTTTT. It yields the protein CASSSGENTGELFF.

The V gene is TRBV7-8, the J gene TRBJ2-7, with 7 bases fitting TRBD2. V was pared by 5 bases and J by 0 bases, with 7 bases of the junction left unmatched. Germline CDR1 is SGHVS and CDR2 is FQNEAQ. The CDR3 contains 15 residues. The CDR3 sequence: CASSPFGGSSYEQYF. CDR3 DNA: TGTGCCAGCAGCCCCTTCGGGGGGAGCTCCTACGAGCAGTACTTC.

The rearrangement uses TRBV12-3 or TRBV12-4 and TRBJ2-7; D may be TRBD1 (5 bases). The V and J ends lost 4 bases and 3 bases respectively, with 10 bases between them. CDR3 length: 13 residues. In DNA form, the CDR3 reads TGTGCCAGCAGTTCGGACATATACTACGAGCAGTACTTC. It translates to CASSSDIYYEQYF.

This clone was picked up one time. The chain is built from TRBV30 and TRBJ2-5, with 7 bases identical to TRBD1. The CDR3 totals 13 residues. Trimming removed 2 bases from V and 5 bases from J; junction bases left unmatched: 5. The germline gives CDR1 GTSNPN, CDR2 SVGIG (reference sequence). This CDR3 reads CAWSPGGWETQYF. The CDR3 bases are TGTGCCTGGAGTCCAGGGGGTTGGGAGACCCAGTACTTC.

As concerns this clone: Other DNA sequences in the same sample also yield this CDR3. The CDR3 is CASSLRAGANVLTF. CDR3 sequence (DNA): TGTGCCAGCAGTTTAAGGGCTGGGGCCAACGTCCTGACTTTC. The chain links TRBV28 to TRBJ2-6; no clear D. The CDR3 length is 14 residues. Trimming left V 2 bases short and J 2 bases short, with 4 bases between. Germline CDR1 is MDHEN and CDR2 is SYDVKM.

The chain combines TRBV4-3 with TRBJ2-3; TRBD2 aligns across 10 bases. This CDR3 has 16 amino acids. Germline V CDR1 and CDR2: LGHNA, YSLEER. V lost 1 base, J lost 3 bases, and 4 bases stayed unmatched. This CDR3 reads CASSQAPSGGTDTQYF. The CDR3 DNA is TGCGCCAGCAGCCAAGCCCCTAGCGGGGGTACAGATACGCAGTATTTT.

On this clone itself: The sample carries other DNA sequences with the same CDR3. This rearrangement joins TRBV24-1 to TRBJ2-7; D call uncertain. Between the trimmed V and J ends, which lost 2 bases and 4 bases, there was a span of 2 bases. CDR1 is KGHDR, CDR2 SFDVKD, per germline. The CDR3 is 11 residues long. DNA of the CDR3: TGTGCCACCAGTGATTATTACGAGCAGTACTTC. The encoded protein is CATSDYYEQYF.

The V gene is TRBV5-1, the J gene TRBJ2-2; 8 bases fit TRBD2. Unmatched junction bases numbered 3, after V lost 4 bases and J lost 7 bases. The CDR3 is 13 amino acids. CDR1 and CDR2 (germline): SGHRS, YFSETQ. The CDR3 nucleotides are TGCGCCAGCAGCCCCCGGGAGGGCGGGGAGCTGTTTTTT. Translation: CASSPREGGELFF.

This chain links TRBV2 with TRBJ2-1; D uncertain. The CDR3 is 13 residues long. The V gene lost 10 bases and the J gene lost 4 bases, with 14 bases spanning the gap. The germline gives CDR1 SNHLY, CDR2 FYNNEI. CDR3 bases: TGTGCCACTTCGCCGGCAGATTACAATGAGCAGTTCTTC. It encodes CATSPADYNEQFF.

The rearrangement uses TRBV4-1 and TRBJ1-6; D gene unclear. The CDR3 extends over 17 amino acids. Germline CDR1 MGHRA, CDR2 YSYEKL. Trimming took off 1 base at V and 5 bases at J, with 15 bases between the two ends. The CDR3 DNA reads TGCGCCAGCAGCCAAGGTTCCCGGGGTTTCGATAATTCACCCCTCCACTTT. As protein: CASSQGSRGFDNSPLHF.

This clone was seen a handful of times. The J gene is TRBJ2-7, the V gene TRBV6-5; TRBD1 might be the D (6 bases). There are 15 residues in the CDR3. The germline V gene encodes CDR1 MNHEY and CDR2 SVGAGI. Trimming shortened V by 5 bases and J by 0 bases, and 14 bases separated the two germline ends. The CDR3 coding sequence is TGTGCCAGCAGTCCACAGGGCCCCGGCTCCTACGAGCAGTACTTC. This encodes CASSPQGPGSYEQYF.

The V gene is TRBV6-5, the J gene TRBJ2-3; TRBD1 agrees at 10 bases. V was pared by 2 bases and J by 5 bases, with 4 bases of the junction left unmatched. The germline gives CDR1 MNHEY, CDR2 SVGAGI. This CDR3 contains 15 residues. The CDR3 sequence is CASSYTDRGRDTQYF. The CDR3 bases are TGTGCCAGCAGTTACACGGACAGGGGGAGAGATACGCAGTATTTT.

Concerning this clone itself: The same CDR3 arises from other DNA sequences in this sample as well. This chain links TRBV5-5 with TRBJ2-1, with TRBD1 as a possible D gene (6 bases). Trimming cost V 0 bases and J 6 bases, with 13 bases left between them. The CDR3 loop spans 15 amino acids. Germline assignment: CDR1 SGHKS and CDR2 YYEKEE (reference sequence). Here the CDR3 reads CASSLGGGWGNEQFF. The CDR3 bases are TGTGCCAGCAGCTTGGGTGGGGGCTGGGGCAATGAGCAGTTCTTC.

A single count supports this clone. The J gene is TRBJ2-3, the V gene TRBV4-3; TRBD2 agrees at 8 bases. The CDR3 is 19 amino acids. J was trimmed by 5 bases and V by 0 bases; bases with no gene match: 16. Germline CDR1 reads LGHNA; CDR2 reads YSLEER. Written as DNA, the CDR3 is TGCGCCAGCAGCCAAGATCTTTTGGGTAGCGGGGTTTCTAGAGATACGCAGTATTTT. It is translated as CASSQDLLGSGVSRDTQYF.

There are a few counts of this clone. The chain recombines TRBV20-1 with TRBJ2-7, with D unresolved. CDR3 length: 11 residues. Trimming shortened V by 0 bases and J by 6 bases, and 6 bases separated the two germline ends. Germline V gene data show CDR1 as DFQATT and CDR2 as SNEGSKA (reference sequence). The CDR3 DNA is TGCAGTGCTAGAGATCTGGGCGAGCAGTACTTC. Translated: CSARDLGEQYF.

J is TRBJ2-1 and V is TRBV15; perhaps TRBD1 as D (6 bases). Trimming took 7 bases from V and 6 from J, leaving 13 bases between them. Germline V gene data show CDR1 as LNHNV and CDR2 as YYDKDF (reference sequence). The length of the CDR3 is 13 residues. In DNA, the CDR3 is TGTGCCACCAACGGACAGATGGCCAATGAGCAGTTCTTC. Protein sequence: CATNGQMANEQFF.

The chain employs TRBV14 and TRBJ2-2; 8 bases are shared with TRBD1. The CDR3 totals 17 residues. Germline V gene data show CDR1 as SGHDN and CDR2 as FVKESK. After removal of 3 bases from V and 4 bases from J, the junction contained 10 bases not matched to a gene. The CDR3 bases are TGTGCCAGCAGCCACCTCTTACAGGGGGTGGGCACCGGGGAGCTGTTTTTT. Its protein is CASSHLLQGVGTGELFF.

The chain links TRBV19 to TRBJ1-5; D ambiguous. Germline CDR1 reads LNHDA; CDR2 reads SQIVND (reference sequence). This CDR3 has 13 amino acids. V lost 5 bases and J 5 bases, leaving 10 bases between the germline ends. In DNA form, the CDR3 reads TGTGCCAGTAGTTTACAAAAGGATCAGCCCCAGCATTTT. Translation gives CASSLQKDQPQHF.

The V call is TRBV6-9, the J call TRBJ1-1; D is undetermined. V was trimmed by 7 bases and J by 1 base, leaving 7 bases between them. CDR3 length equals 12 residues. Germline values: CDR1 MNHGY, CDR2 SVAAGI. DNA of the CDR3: TGTGCCAGCACCTGGGGGAACACTGAAGCTTTCTTT. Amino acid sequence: CASTWGNTEAFF.

The DNA for the CDR3 is TGTGCCAGCAGTGATGCGAGGGGCGTTGAGCAGTTCTTC. Translating it yields CASSDARGVEQFF. The chain is built from TRBV2 and TRBJ2-1, with D possibly being TRBD1 or TRBD2 (5 bases each). Germline V gives CDR1 SNHLY, CDR2 FYNNEI. V was cut by 3 bases and J by 9 bases, with 12 bases left in between. This CDR3 is 13 amino acids long.